This T cell receptor (beta chain) is from a study of shared clonotypes between healthy human individuals. Assay runs were performed at deep level. The authors split each subset's genomic DNA evenly across several immunoSEQ plates. Template for every sorted-subset replicate PCR totaled roughly 200 ng DNA, around 32,000 T cell genomes. Profiled with immunoSEQ multiplex PCR; TCRdb holds only in-frame clones, not every one. The data show fewer than 850,000 clones, less than 95% seen once. The CDR3 is 11 amino acids. Per germline, CDR1 SGDLS and CDR2 YYNGEE. Trimming removed 3 bases at V and 7 bases at J, with 7 bases between. This clone was detected a few times.

This sequence was found in a man aged 18 to 35 in good health. Some clones in this sample may be carry-over from other donors' samples. The sequenced sample was memory CD8+ T cells from PBMCs. Subset reported: CD45RO+ cells pooled with CCR7-negative TemRA cells. The V and J genes are TRBV9 and TRBJ2-5; D unclear. The CDR3 DNA follows: TGTGCCAGCAGCGGGAAAGGGACCCAGTACTTC. As protein: CASSGKGTQYF.